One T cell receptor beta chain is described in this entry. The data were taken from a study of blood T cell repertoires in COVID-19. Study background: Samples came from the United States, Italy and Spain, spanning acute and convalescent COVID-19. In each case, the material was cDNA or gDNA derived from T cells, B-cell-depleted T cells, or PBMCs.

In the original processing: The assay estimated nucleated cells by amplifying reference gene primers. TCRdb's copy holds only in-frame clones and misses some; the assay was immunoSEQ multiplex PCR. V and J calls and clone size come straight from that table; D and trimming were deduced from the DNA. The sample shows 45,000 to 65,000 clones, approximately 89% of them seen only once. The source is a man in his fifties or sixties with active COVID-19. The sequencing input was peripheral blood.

The CDR3 protein is CSVSGGISYEQYF. CDR3 nucleotides: TGCAGCGTTTCAGGGGGTATCTCCTACGAGCAGTACTTC. The chain has TRBV29-1 and TRBJ2-7, with 7 bases identical to TRBD1. Germline V gives CDR1 SQVTM, CDR2 ANQGSEA. Trimming cost V 5 bases and J 0 bases; bases outside gene matches: 4. This CDR3 comprises 13 residues.